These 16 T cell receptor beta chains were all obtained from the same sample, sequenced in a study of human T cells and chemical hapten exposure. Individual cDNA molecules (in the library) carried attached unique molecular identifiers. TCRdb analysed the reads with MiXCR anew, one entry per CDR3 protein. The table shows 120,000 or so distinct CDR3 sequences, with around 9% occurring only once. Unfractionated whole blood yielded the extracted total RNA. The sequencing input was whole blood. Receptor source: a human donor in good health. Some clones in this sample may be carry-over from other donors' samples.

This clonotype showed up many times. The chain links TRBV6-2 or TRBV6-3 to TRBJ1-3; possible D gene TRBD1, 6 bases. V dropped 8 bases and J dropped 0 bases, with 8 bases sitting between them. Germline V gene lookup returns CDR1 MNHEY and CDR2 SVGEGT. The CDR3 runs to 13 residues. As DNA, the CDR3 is TGTGCCAGCGGACAGAGCTCTGGAAACACCATATATTTT. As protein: CASGQSSGNTIYF.

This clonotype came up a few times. The CDR3 loop is CASSQDTSGFYNEQFF. In nucleotides, the CDR3 is TGTGCCAGCAGCCAAGACACTAGCGGGTTCTACAATGAGCAGTTCTTC. The rearrangement links TRBV14 to TRBJ2-1; 9 bases are a match to TRBD2. The CDR3 sequence is 16 residues long. V trimming: 0 bases; J trimming: 3 bases; junction bases outside the gene matches: 3. Germline V CDR1 and CDR2: SGHDN, FVKESK.

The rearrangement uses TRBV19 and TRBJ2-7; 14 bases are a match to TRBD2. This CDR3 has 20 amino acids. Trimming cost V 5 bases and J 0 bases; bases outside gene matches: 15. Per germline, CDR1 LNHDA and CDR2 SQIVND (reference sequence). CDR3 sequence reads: CASSPLGRTSGRQSSYEQYF. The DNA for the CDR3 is TGTGCCAGTAGTCCACTCGGCCGGACTAGCGGGAGGCAGAGCTCCTACGAGCAGTACTTC. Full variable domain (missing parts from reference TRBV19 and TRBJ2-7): DGGITQSPKYLFRKEGQNVTLSCEQNLNHDAMYWYRQDPGQGLRLIYYSQIVNDFQKGDIAEGYSVSREKKESFPLTVTSAQKNPTAFYLCASSPLGRTSGRQSSYEQYFGPGTRLTVT.

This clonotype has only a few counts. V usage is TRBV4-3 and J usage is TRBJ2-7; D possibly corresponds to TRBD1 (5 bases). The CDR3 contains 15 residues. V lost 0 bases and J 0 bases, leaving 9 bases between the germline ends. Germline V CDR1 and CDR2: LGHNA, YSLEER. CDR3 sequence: CASSQDRQSSYEQYF. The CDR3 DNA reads TGCGCCAGCAGCCAAGATAGACAGTCCTCCTACGAGCAGTACTTC.

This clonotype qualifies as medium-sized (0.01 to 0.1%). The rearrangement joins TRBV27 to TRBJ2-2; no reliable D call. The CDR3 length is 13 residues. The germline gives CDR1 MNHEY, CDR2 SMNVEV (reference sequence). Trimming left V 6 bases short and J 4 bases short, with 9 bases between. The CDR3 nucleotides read TGTGCCAGCAGCCCCACCTTCACCGGGGAGCTGTTTTTT. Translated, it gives CASSPTFTGELFF.

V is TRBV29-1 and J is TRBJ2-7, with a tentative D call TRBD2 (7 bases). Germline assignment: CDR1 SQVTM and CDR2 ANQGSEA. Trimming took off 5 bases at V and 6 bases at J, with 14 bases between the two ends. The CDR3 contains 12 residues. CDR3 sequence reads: CSVQGGGGEQYF. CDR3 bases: TGCAGCGTTCAAGGGGGGGGGGGCGAGCAGTACTTC.

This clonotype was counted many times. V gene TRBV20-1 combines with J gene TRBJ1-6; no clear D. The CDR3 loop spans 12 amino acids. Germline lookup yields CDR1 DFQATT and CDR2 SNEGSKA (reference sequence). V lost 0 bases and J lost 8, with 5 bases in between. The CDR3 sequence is CSARESYSPLHF. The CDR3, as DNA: TGCAGTGCTAGAGAGAGTTATTCACCCCTCCACTTT.

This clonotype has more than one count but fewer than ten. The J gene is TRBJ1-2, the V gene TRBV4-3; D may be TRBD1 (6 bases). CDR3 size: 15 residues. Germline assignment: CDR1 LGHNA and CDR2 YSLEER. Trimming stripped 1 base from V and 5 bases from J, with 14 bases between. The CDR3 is CASSQGSQGTYGYTF. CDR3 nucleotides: TGCGCCAGCAGCCAAGGCTCTCAGGGGACGTATGGCTACACCTTC.

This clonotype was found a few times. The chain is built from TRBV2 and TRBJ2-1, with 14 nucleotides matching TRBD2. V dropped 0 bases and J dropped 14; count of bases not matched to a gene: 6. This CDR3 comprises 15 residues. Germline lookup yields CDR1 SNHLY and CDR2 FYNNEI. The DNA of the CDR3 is TGTGCCAGCAGTGAAGCCGAGACTAGCGGGAGGGGGAAGTTCTTC. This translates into CASSEAETSGRGKFF.

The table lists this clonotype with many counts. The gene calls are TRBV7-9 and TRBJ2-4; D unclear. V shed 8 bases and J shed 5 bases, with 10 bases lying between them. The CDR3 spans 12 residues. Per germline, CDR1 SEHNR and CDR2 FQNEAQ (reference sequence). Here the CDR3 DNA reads TGTGCCAGCGGGGTAGCTCAAAACATTCAGTACTTC. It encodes CASGVAQNIQYF. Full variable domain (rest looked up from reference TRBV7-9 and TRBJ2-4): DTGVSQNPRHKITKRGQNVTFRCDPISEHNRLYWYRQTLGQGPEFLTYFQNEAQLEKSRLLSDRFSAERPKGSFSTLEIQRTEQGDSAMYLCASGVAQNIQYFGAGTRLSVL.

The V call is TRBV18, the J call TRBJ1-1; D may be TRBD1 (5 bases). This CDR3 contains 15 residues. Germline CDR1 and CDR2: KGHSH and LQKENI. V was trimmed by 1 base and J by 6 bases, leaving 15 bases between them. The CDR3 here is CASSPLWQGRAEAFF. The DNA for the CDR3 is TGTGCCAGCTCACCACTATGGCAGGGACGGGCTGAAGCTTTCTTT.

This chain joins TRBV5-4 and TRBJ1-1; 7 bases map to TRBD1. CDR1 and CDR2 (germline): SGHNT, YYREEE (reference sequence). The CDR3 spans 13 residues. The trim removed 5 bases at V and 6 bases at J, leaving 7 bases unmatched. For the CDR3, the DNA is TGTGCCAGCAGTCCGGGACAGCTCCCTGAAGCTTTCTTT. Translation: CASSPGQLPEAFF.

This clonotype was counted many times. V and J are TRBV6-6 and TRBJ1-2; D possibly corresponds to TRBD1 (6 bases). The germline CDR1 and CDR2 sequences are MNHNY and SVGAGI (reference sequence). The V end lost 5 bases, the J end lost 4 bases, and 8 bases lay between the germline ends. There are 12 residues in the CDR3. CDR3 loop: CASSTDSYGYTF. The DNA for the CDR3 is TGTGCCAGCAGTACGGACAGCTATGGCTACACCTTC.

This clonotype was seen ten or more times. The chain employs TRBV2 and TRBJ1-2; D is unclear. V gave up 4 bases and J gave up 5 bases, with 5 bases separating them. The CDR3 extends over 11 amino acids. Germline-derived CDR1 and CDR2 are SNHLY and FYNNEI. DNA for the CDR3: TGTGCCAGCAGTGGGGCTTATGGCTACACCTTC. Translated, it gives CASSGAYGYTF.

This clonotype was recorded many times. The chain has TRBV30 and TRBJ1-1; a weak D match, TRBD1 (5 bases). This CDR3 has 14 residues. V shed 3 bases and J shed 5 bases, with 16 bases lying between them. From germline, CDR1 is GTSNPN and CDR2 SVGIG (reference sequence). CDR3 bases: TGTGCCTGGAGGGGGGGAGGGATGGGAACTGAAGCTTTCTTT. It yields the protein CAWRGGGMGTEAFF.

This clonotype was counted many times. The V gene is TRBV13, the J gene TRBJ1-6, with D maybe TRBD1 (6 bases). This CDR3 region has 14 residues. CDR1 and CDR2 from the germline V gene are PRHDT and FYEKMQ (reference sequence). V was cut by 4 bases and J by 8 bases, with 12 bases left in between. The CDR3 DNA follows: TGTGCCAGCAGCTCCCGGGACATCGATTCACCCCTCCACTTT. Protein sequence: CASSSRDIDSPLHF.